This T cell receptor beta chain appears in the sequencing data of a study of regulatory T cells in long-lasting Graves disease. Both iRepertoire HTBI primers and Arm-PCR of CDR3 regions were used to build the TCR beta libraries. Each CDR3 protein is one row after TCRdb ran MiXCR on the multiplex PCR reads. The sample contains 550,000 to 600,000 distinct CDR3 sequences, roughly 16% of which appear only once. CDR1 MGHDK and CDR2 SYGVNS come from the germline V gene. CDR3 length: 16 residues. Trimming cost V 7 bases and J 4 bases; bases outside gene matches: 14. Documented time point: newly diagnosed GD, antithyroid drugs for less than 3 months. PBMC RNA served as the TCR library source. In addition, the sample was reused for a study of T cells in Graves' hyperthyroidism and ophthalmopathy.

J is TRBJ2-7 and V is TRBV25-1; 9 bases match TRBD1. This clonotype originated in a man between 18 and 29 years old with Graves disease. Sequencing used peripheral blood mononuclear cells (PBMCs), obtained at new diagnosis, from a patient treated with antithyroid drugs. The CDR3: CASMNFGTGYFYEQYF. CDR3 nucleotide sequence: TGTGCCAGCATGAATTTCGGGACAGGGTACTTTTACGAGCAGTACTTC.